The 24 T cell receptor beta chains below all came from one sample that was sequenced in a study of T cells after yellow fever vaccination. TCRdb independently ran MiXCR on the 5' RACE reads; one entry per CDR3 protein. Of over 85,000 distinct CDR3 sequences listed, over 8% are singletons. Sequenced here: CD8+ T cells not binding an NS4B(214-222) dextramer, sorted from PBMCs, sampled around 16 days after the first yellow fever vaccination. The receptors were sampled from a man younger than 35 who received the YFV17D yellow fever vaccine.

This clonotype occurred many times. This rearrangement joins TRBV20-1 to TRBJ2-1, with 9 positions matching TRBD2. Germline CDR1 DFQATT, CDR2 SNEGSKA (reference sequence). Trimming at V came to 4 bases and at J to 0 bases, leaving 7 bases not matched to a gene. The CDR3 is 16 residues long. The CDR3 loop reads CSATPYSGSSYNEQFF. The CDR3 DNA reads TGCAGTGCTACTCCCTATAGCGGGAGCTCCTACAATGAGCAGTTCTTC.

This clonotype was observed a few times. The chain carries TRBV15 and TRBJ2-1; 9 bases agree with TRBD2. The V segment lost 5 bases and the J segment 3 bases; nucleotides outside the gene matches: 5. CDR3 length: 15 residues. The germline gives CDR1 LNHNV, CDR2 YYDKDF (reference sequence). The CDR3 region is CATSGRGGVYNEQFF. The CDR3 DNA sequence: TGTGCCACCAGCGGGCGCGGGGGGGTCTACAATGAGCAGTTCTTC.

This chain connects TRBV12-5 to TRBJ2-7; 8 nucleotides line up with TRBD2. Germline V gives CDR1 LGHNT, CDR2 FRNRAP. The trim removed 2 bases at V and 3 bases at J, leaving 6 bases unmatched. The CDR3 extends over 15 amino acids. The CDR3, as DNA: TGTGCTAGTGGTTTGAACGGTAGCGGGGTCTACGAGCAGTACGTC. Amino acids: CASGLNGSGVYEQYV.

The rearrangement joins TRBV7-3 to TRBJ2-1; maybe TRBD2 (6 bases). Trimming shortened V by 2 bases and J by 5 bases, and 19 bases separated the two germline ends. CDR3 size: 17 residues. Germline lookup yields CDR1 SGHTA and CDR2 FQGTGA. CDR3 amino acids: CASSLQRQGERDNEQFF. The CDR3, as DNA: TGTGCCAGCAGCTTACAGCGGCAGGGCGAGCGGGACAATGAGCAGTTCTTC.

V is TRBV4-3 and J is TRBJ1-2; TRBD1 aligns across 7 bases. Losses at the gene ends were 3 bases for V and 1 base for J; bases not matched to a gene: 5. The CDR3 extends over 15 amino acids. Germline V gene sequence: CDR1 LGHNA, CDR2 YSLEER. CDR3 sequence (DNA): TGCGCCAGCAGCCAGGGACAGTGGAGTAACTATGGCTACACCTTC. Residues: CASSQGQWSNYGYTF.

The rearrangement uses TRBV30 and TRBJ1-2; D unresolved. The germline CDR1 and CDR2 sequences are GTSNPN and SVGIG (reference sequence). Trimming removed 5 bases from V and 11 bases from J, with 12 bases in between. CDR3 size: 10 residues. DNA of the CDR3: TGTGCCTGGTGGGCCGGGAAGTACACCTTC. Its protein product is CAWWAGKYTF.

This clonotype was recorded many times. This chain links TRBV28 with TRBJ2-4; D is unclear. The V and J ends lost 2 bases and 0 bases respectively, with 11 bases between them. The CDR3 runs 16 residues. Germline CDR1 and CDR2: MDHEN and SYDVKM. Written as DNA, the CDR3 is TGTGCCAGCAGTTTAGACGCAAGTCTAGCCAAAAACATTCAGTACTTC. The encoded protein is CASSLDASLAKNIQYF.

The chain combines TRBV27 with TRBJ2-1; the D is unclear. V was trimmed by 3 bases and J by 2 bases, leaving 5 bases between them. The CDR3 is 13 amino acids. Looked up from germline, CDR1 is MNHEY and CDR2 is SMNVEV (reference sequence). As DNA, the CDR3 is TGTGCCAGCAGTTTCTCTCCCTACAATGAGCAGTTCTTC. This sequence encodes CASSFSPYNEQFF.

This clonotype was counted at least ten times. The gene calls are TRBV4-1 and TRBJ2-7; weak D call: TRBD1 (5 bases). In germline, CDR1 is MGHRA, CDR2 YSYEKL. The CDR3 spans 13 residues. V was shortened by 3 bases and J by 1 base, with 7 bases between the two germline ends. CDR3 region: CASSQKGSYEQYF. The CDR3 nucleotides read TGCGCCAGCAGCCAGAAGGGGTCCTACGAGCAGTACTTC.

To note about this clonotype: This clone may be a read error of a much larger clone one base away. This chain links TRBV12-3 or TRBV12-4 with TRBJ2-3; D is unclear. The CDR3 consists of 16 residues. V was clipped by 5 bases and J by 1 base, with 16 bases between them. In DNA form, the CDR3 reads TGTGCCAGCAGTCCAAGACCAGCGTCGGGCACAGATACGCAGTATTTT. Translation: CASSPRPASGTDTQYF.

The chain has TRBV30 and TRBJ1-2; TRBD1 might be the D (5 bases). The CDR3 loop spans 16 amino acids. Germline V gives CDR1 GTSNPN, CDR2 SVGIG (reference sequence). Trimming stripped 1 base from V and 8 bases from J, with 23 bases between. The CDR3 region is CAWSAFSTDSPEGYTF. The CDR3 nucleotides are TGTGCCTGGAGTGCGTTTTCGACAGATTCCCCGGAAGGCTACACCTTC.

This clonotype has just a few counts. The chain carries TRBV10-3 and TRBJ2-4; no reliable D call. The CDR3 spans 13 residues. V lost 3 bases and J lost 6, with 9 bases in between. CDR1 ENHRY and CDR2 SYGVKD come from the germline V gene. Written as DNA, the CDR3 is TGTGCCATCAGTGACCCGGGCAGAAACATTCAGTACTTC. Amino acids: CAISDPGRNIQYF.

The chain couples TRBV5-4 to TRBJ2-7; no clear D gene. Germline V gene lookup returns CDR1 SGHNT and CDR2 YYREEE (reference sequence). This CDR3 contains 15 residues. Trimming stripped 1 base from V and 1 base from J, with 12 bases between. CDR3 coding DNA: TGTGCCAGCAGCTTGTGGCTCGGTGAATCCTACGAGCAGTACTTC. Translation: CASSLWLGESYEQYF.

This rearrangement joins TRBV12-3 or TRBV12-4 to TRBJ1-5, with D possibly being TRBD1 (5 bases). The CDR3 has 17 amino acids. The V gene lost 1 base and the J gene lost 1 base, with 14 bases spanning the gap. The CDR3 DNA is TGTGCCAGCAGTTTAGGCCTTGGGGGATCGAGCAATCAGCCCCAGCATTTT. This translates into CASSLGLGGSSNQPQHF.

In this sample, this clonotype turned up a few times. DNA of the CDR3: TGTGCCAGCAGCCAGGCTAGCGCCCCAAACTACGAGCAGTACTTC. Its translation: CASSQASAPNYEQYF. This chain uses TRBV5-5 with TRBJ2-7; D possibly corresponds to TRBD2 (6 bases). V was clipped by 4 bases and J by 3 bases, with 17 bases between them. This CDR3 spans 15 amino acids. Germline assignment: CDR1 SGHKS and CDR2 YYEKEE (reference sequence).

In its sample, this clonotype was seen a few times. DNA of the CDR3: TGTGCCAGCAGCTCCGGTTCCTTTGGCGGCTACACCTTC. Amino acid sequence: CASSSGSFGGYTF. The rearrangement links TRBV7-6 to TRBJ1-2, with D unclear. This CDR3 region has 13 residues. V was cut by 4 bases and J by 8 bases, with 14 bases left in between. Germline loops: CDR1 SGHVS, CDR2 FNYEAQ. Using reference TRBV7-6 and TRBJ1-2 for the parts outside the CDR3, the full variable domain is GAGVSQSPRYKVTKRGQDVALRCDPISGHVSLYWYRQALGQGPEFLTYFNYEAQQDKSGLPNDRFSAERPEGSISTLTIQRTEQRDSAMYRCASSSGSFGGYTFGSGTRLTVV.

This clonotype was picked up a small number of times. The rearrangement links TRBV19 to TRBJ2-7; 7 positions match TRBD2. The V gene end was trimmed by 5 bases and the J gene end by 4 bases; junction bases not matched to a gene: 8. Germline loops: CDR1 LNHDA, CDR2 SQIVND (reference sequence). This CDR3 spans 14 amino acids. Here the CDR3 reads CASSWEGSTYEQYF. The CDR3 DNA sequence: TGTGCCAGTAGTTGGGAGGGCTCGACTTACGAGCAGTACTTC. The full variable domain, completed using reference TRBV19 and TRBJ2-7, is DGGITQSPKYLFRKEGQNVTLSCEQNLNHDAMYWYRQDPGQGLRLIYYSQIVNDFQKGDIAEGYSVSREKKESFPLTVTSAQKNPTAFYLCASSWEGSTYEQYFGPGTRLTVT.

Here the CDR3 DNA reads TGTGCCAGCAGCCCGACTAGCGGGGGGCCCGGGGAGCTGTTTTTT. This gives the protein CASSPTSGGPGELFF. The chain recombines TRBV4-2 with TRBJ2-2; 13 bases are shared with TRBD2. J lost 6 bases, V lost 4 bases, and 2 bases had no gene match. This CDR3 is 15 amino acids long. CDR1 is LGHNA, CDR2 YNFKEQ, per germline.

This clonotype was observed many times. The rearrangement uses TRBV4-1 and TRBJ2-3; D is unclear. The V gene lost 0 bases and the J gene lost 3 bases, with 10 bases spanning the gap. This CDR3 contains 15 residues. Germline CDR1 MGHRA, CDR2 YSYEKL. The CDR3 reads CASSQDRFVTDTQYF. For the CDR3, the DNA is TGCGCCAGCAGCCAAGATCGGTTTGTAACAGATACGCAGTATTTT.

This clonotype has a handful of counts. J is TRBJ1-1 and V is TRBV7-9; no reliable D call. The CDR3 has 12 amino acids. Germline CDR1 reads SEHNR; CDR2 reads FQNEAQ (reference sequence). V was cut by 3 bases and J by 5 bases, with 7 bases left in between. This CDR3 is CASSFGETEAFF. Written as DNA, the CDR3 is TGTGCCAGCAGCTTTGGTGAGACTGAAGCTTTCTTT.

The CDR3 reads CAIRNGSLYGYTF. The CDR3 nucleotides are TGTGCCATCAGGAACGGCAGCCTGTATGGCTACACCTTC. V gene TRBV10-3 combines with J gene TRBJ1-2; D gene uncertain. The CDR3 runs to 13 residues. Per the germline V gene, CDR1 is ENHRY and CDR2 is SYGVKD. V was trimmed by 6 bases and J by 5 bases, leaving 13 bases between them.

This clonotype has a handful of counts. The chain combines TRBV5-1 with TRBJ1-5; D remains ambiguous. In germline, CDR1 is SGHRS, CDR2 YFSETQ. V dropped 0 bases and J dropped 3 bases, with 10 bases sitting between them. CDR3 length equals 15 residues. The CDR3 protein is CASSLDNAINQPQHF. CDR3 in DNA: TGCGCCAGCAGCTTGGACAATGCCATCAATCAGCCCCAGCATTTT.

This clonotype appeared a few times. The chain couples TRBV7-8 to TRBJ2-3; D is tentatively TRBD1 or TRBD2 (5 bases each). Per germline, CDR1 SGHVS and CDR2 FQNEAQ. Trimming took 3 bases from V and 4 from J, leaving 8 bases between them. The CDR3 sequence is 13 residues long. The CDR3 loop reads CASSLTGPDTQYF. The DNA of the CDR3 is TGTGCCAGCAGCTTGACGGGGCCAGATACGCAGTATTTT.

This rearrangement joins TRBV20-1 to TRBJ2-7; 8 positions agree with TRBD2. V shed 3 bases, J shed 2 bases, and the junction held 12 bases outside the gene matches. CDR1 is DFQATT and CDR2 is SNEGSKA in the germline V gene (reference sequence). This CDR3 is 16 amino acids long. CDR3 coding DNA: TGCAGTGCTAGCGGTCCCGGGCCGGGGGGGCCCTACGAGCAGTACGTC. Protein sequence: CSASGPGPGGPYEQYV.